This T cell receptor (beta chain) was sequenced for a study of cytomegalovirus exposure and HLA in healthy donors (dated by TCRdb to about 2017). Regarding the research as a whole: In an earlier analysis of 450 to 750 of the donors, approximately 300 Gb of sequence data and 100 million or so unique TCR beta sequences from roughly 180 million T cells were reported. Of the approximately 370 genotyped donors, 65% to 90% were placed in the genetic ancestry cluster associated with self-reported Caucasian donors. All discovery cohort repertoires had been generated using a single sequencing platform. Four or five DR-DQ haplotypes were treated as single units for association and clustering because of strong linkage in the cohort. Along with the roughly 610-subject first cohort, a separate validation cohort of around 120 different subjects was used. Donor age, sex, ethnicity and CMV serostatus were compiled alongside the repertoire data. In an earlier analysis of 550 to 700 of the donors, high-throughput TCR beta sequencing was used to judge whether each TCR beta V gene segment behaved as functional or pseudogenic. Among about 410 genotyped donors of the cohort, an average of roughly 230,000 unique TCR beta nucleotide sequences was sequenced per donor, of which approximately 19% were non-productive. A later genetic analysis took genome-wide SNP genotypes for about 55% of the roughly 670 donors and used that subset as a discovery cohort. Typing coverage differed by locus: A, B, C, DRB1 and DQB1 were typed in roughly 629-630 donors, DQA1 in 522, DPA1 in some 610, and DPB1 in about 450. A later analysis re-examined previously published TCR beta repertoires from roughly 720 donors and added high-resolution HLA genotyping to investigate patterns of TCR occurrence. Rather than drawing on any new phenotypic data, the later analysis identified candidate immune exposures from TCR beta sequences and the way those sequences occurred across donors. To predict cytomegalovirus infection status, the study brought together high-throughput TCR immunosequencing, statistical association of individual TCRs with disease status, and machine learning. The study aimed to test whether cataloging public T cell receptors could reveal signatures of past pathogen exposure. An early release that covered roughly 600 HLA-typed donors contained around 300 gigabases of sequencing data and about 84 million unique TCR sequences. Class I and class II HLA loci were covered by the typing at four-digit resolution. The study used immunosequencing to profile the T cell repertoires of approximately 650 subjects and linked those repertoires to cytomegalovirus serostatus.

The cohort was made up of roughly 670 healthy bone marrow donors. At the time of sampling, every cohort member was nominally healthy, though immune exposures that went unrecorded were likely present. The donor tested CMV seropositive and was one of the 289 seropositive cohort members. Each donor provided a peripheral blood sample, and peripheral blood mononuclear cells were used for TCR beta sequencing. Genomic DNA was extracted from the blood cell samples with the Qiagen DNeasy Blood Extraction Kit. Receptor libraries were prepared by the immunoSEQ multiplex PCR assay. For the multiplex PCR, a mixture combining 60 forward primers for TCR Vbeta segments and 13 reverse primers for TCR Jbeta segments was used. Amplification of the CDR3 region of rearranged TCR beta genes was performed with a multiplex PCR assay on genomic DNA. The Illumina HiSeq System was used to sequence the amplified TCR beta libraries as 87-base-pair reads. Concerning the study's data processing: A later analysis counted about 76 million unique TCR beta chains across the 670 or so repertoires, and roughly 11 million of these chains were shared by at least two donors. Raw reads were error-corrected and collapsed into unique sequences with a nearest-neighbor algorithm that merged closely related sequences to remove PCR and sequencing errors. CDR3 sequences were aligned to IMGT reference sequences to assign V, D and J gene segments. For a sequence to be retained, at least a six-nucleotide match to both a V gene segment and a J gene segment was required. Rearrangements were called productive when the CDR3 lacked stop codons and stayed in frame with V and J; all others were non-productive. CDR3 was defined according to IMGT convention as the region running from the second conserved V-encoded cysteine to the conserved J-encoded phenylalanine. Sequences without an unambiguous match to a single V gene segment were excluded from the earlier analysis of about 640 of the donors. An earlier analysis of over 450 of the donors classified V segments as functional when productive rearrangements were above 56.7% and as segregating when the standard deviation between donors was above 5%. A statistical classification framework was built to diagnose cytomegalovirus status from the catalog of TCR beta chain sequences. A later analysis assigned V and J genes by comparing TCR nucleotide sequences with IMGT/GENE-DB human TR gene sequences. In a later analysis, CDR3 sequences and most-parsimonious VDJ recombination scenarios were assigned using the TCRdist pipeline. In a later analysis, every TCR beta chain was defined by the combination of its CDR3 amino acid sequence and its V-gene family, and reads without a unique V-gene family were dropped. As a way to deal with suspected cross-contamination and a sequencing artifact, a later analysis dropped approximately 570 nucleotide sequences that were highly shared and had low generation probability. A later analysis calculated a clonal expansion index for each public chain from normalized within-repertoire ranks of inferred template counts. In a later analysis, generation probabilities were computed with a VDJ recombination model fitted to out-of-frame rearrangements, and the resulting probabilities were checked against IGoR. A later analysis scored TCR-TCR, TCR-HLA and TCR-CMV co-occurrence with hypergeometric tests, applying a repertoire-size bias correction to TCR pairs. To estimate false discovery rates, a later analysis permuted the HLA or CMV assignments 20 times. In a later analysis, co-occurring TCRs were grouped using DBSCAN, and TCRdist sequence similarity was added for clustering within HLA-allele-positive subsets. Repertoires with fewer than 30,000 or more than 120,000 public chains were left out of co-occurrence clustering, as were a handful of repertoires with anomalous nucleotide sharing. TCRdb provides this immuneACCESS table in a form limited to in-frame rearrangements. Some clones are lacking; in checked studies, under half of them reflect an unresolved V gene, and why the rest are absent is not known. V, J and clone size are taken as reported in that table, and D and trimming were inferred from the DNA itself. The sample contains about 150,000 clones, around 82% of them found a single time. Over 5% of the sample comes from the top ten.

Ten or more counts support this clone. What antigen it recognizes has not been identified. Base qualities are not at hand, and no much larger clone is one base apart. Results the study describes overall, beyond this receptor: An earlier analysis of around 600 of the donors showed that most TCR beta V segments appeared in productive rearrangements either about 90% or about 30% of the time, which broadly matched IMGT annotations. According to the authors, the approach could potentially be generalized to other disease states and immunological phenotypes. According to a later analysis, TCR association rates differed among HLA loci, with DRB1 alleles showing the most associated TCRs and HLA-C alleles showing the fewest. A later analysis associated 17,000 or so TCR beta sequences with specific HLA alleles at a false discovery rate of 0.05. In a later analysis, HLA-associated TCR beta chains showed more clonal expansion and lower generation probabilities than non-associated chains that were equally common. Because HLA typing was unavailable for some donors at each locus, only the typed subset was used in association tests. A further reported finding was that TCR beta sequences accurately predicted the HLA-A and HLA-B alleles for most subjects in the first cohort. While some public TCRs were present in many individuals, most TCR sequences turned up only very rarely across donors. An association between a missense DCLRE1C variant and V-gene and J-gene trimming of TCR beta chains was found in a later genetic analysis and replicated in an independent cohort. Presence/absence analyses assumed roughly uniform sequencing depth across donors, an assumption that may not hold. In this cohort, only TCR beta chains were sequenced, and detectable features were limited by the absence of alpha or paired-chain data. The study listed 164 TCR beta chains as associated with cytomegalovirus. When HLA alleles, especially DR and DQ, strongly co-occurred, attributing TCR associations to individual alleles was difficult. Most CMV-associated TCR beta chains appeared to be HLA-restricted in a later analysis, and the HLA associations seemed to be driven largely by CMV exposure. The classifier was reported to diagnose cytomegalovirus status with high specificity and sensitivity in both the original cohort and the validation cohort. Over 15 rarely observed V segments, including chromosome 9 orphons, were excluded from the earlier analysis of approximately 500 of the donors because counts were too low. For the cohort, immune exposure information was limited to CMV serostatus. Linkage disequilibrium might explain the correlated functional status among segregating V segments, but an unknown experimental factor could not be excluded. A cluster of highly shared sequence variants was judged likely to represent a technical artifact of the sequencing pipeline. A few of the identified cytomegalovirus-associated TCR beta chains were confirmed in vitro to be specific for cytomegalovirus antigens. A later analysis reported that several top co-occurrence clusters appeared linked to parvovirus B19, influenza, CMV and Epstein-Barr virus. According to a later genetic analysis, donors in an Asian-associated ancestry cluster had fewer N-insertions in productive TCRs than the roughly 660-donor mean.

The TCR comes from a woman aged 40 to 50 in good health and CMV-seropositive. Sequenced sample: PBMCs.

The DNA sequence is TGTGCCAGCAGTCCCCGACAGTACGAGCAGTACTTC. It encodes CASSPRQYEQYF. The sequence joins TRBV28 to TRBJ2-7; 5 matching bases give a weak D call of TRBD1. The junction shows trimming of 5 bases on V and 4 bases on J, plus 9 bases between the germline ends. According to the germline V gene, CDR1 reads MDHEN and CDR2 reads SYDVKM. The CDR3 sequence holds 12 residues, the cysteine and phenylalanine included. Kept here is only the CDR3 DNA, which spans 36 bases and is read in frame from base 1.